This entry describes one T cell receptor (beta chain). What it recognizes is unknown. These data originate in a study of T cells in Graves' hyperthyroidism and ophthalmopathy. Points from the study as a whole: In simple terms, a model built on 13 V-J features told ophthalmopathy apart from stable hyperthyroidism.

RNA transcripts gave rise to amplified TCR beta CDR3 regions. A set of HTBI primers served as the primers for a first-round RT-PCR of the TCR CDR3. TCRdb re-derived calls from the multiplex PCR reads in MiXCR, one entry per CDR3 protein. Among 700,000 to 950,000 distinct CDR3 sequences listed, roughly 32% were seen once. The hyperthyroidism patients had all been newly diagnosed, and their disease duration was under 2 months. Their ages ranged from 18 to 65 years. Clinical symptoms, serum thyroxine and TRAb, thyroid ultrasound and orbital computed tomography together formed the diagnostic basis. PBMCs were derived from roughly 10 ml fresh peripheral blood. V dropped 4 bases and J dropped 11 bases, with 12 bases sitting between them. The CDR3 sequence is 12 residues long. Germline CDR1 is SGHDN and CDR2 is FVKESK.

The V and J genes are TRBV14 and TRBJ2-1; D gene unclear. This TCR was recovered from a woman in her forties with Graves' hyperthyroidism. Sequencing input: blood. This chain's CDR3 is CASSLSGPQQFF. The CDR3 coding sequence is TGTGCCAGCAGCCTGTCCGGGCCGCAGCAGTTCTTC.